Shown below are 21 T cell receptor beta chains from a single sample sequenced in a study of T-cell memory formation after mild COVID-19. One entry per CDR3 protein, called by TCRdb with MiXCR from the 5' RACE reads. The sample carries 450,000 or so distinct CDR3 sequences, roughly 20% recorded once. What was sequenced was PBMCs or a T cell subset sorted from them (not recorded which). These receptors originate from an adult woman who had mild COVID-19 (a few samples of this study predate the infection). Cell type and time point are not known.

The J gene is TRBJ2-5, the V gene TRBV7-2, with a possible D match to TRBD1 (5 bases). Trimming pared 6 bases from V and 5 bases from J, leaving 13 bases between. The CDR3 is made up of 13 amino acids. The V gene's germline CDR1 is SGHTA and CDR2 FQGNSA. The CDR3 is CASSGWGSETQYF. DNA for the CDR3: TGTGCCAGCAGTGGATGGGGCTCGGAGACCCAGTACTTC.

The chain recombines TRBV6-1 with TRBJ1-2, with D possibly being TRBD1 (5 bases). Germline loops: CDR1 MNHNS, CDR2 SASEGT. Trimming stripped 6 bases from V and 5 bases from J, with 19 bases between. The CDR3 length is 15 residues. This chain's CDR3 is CASRAGLEAVYGYTF. The CDR3 nucleotides are TGTGCCAGCAGGGCAGGGTTAGAGGCGGTGTATGGCTACACCTTC.

The V and J genes are TRBV5-1 and TRBJ2-3; TRBD1 or TRBD2 may be the D gene (5 bases each). The V gene lost 3 bases and the J gene lost 1 base, with 6 bases spanning the gap. Germline V lookup: CDR1 SGHRS, CDR2 YFSETQ. This CDR3 spans 13 amino acids. CDR3 coding DNA: TGCGCCAGCAGCTGGGACGGCACAGATACGCAGTATTTT. As protein: CASSWDGTDTQYF.

This chain connects TRBV29-1 to TRBJ2-1; 7 bases are a match to TRBD2. There are 13 residues in the CDR3. CDR1 and CDR2 (germline): SQVTM, ANQGSEA. The J segment lost 8 bases and the V segment lost 1 base, leaving 5 bases of the junction unmatched. The CDR3 DNA follows: TGCAGCGTTGAAGGGGGAGGGAGCCATGAGCAGTTCTTC. This translates into CSVEGGGSHEQFF.

This clonotype came up a few times. The rearrangement uses TRBV6-6 and TRBJ1-4; D perhaps matches TRBD1 (5 bases). The CDR3 covers 13 residues. Germline V gives CDR1 MNHNY, CDR2 SVGAGI (reference sequence). V dropped 6 bases and J dropped 4 bases, with 9 bases sitting between them. The CDR3 DNA is TGTGCCAGCAGATCAGGGAGTAATGAAAAACTGTTTTTT. This gives the protein CASRSGSNEKLFF.

The gene calls are TRBV29-1 and TRBJ2-5; 9 nucleotides line up with TRBD2. The V gene's germline CDR1 is SQVTM and CDR2 ANQGSEA. The CDR3 contains 13 residues. The junction had 5 bases not matched to a gene; V was cut back by 5 bases and J by 4 bases. CDR3 amino acids: CSVTTAGGETQYF. The CDR3 DNA reads as TGCAGCGTTACAACAGCGGGAGGAGAGACCCAGTACTTC.

The table lists this clonotype with a few counts. V usage is TRBV20-1 and J usage is TRBJ2-2; a possible D gene is TRBD2 (6 bases). This CDR3 has 15 residues. Trimming shortened V by 6 bases and J by 0 bases, and 14 bases separated the two germline ends. The germline V gene has CDR1 DFQATT and CDR2 SNEGSKA (reference sequence). The CDR3 protein is CSAITGTSNTGELFF. CDR3 bases: TGCAGTGCAATCACCGGGACTTCGAACACCGGGGAGCTGTTTTTT.

This chain links TRBV7-6 with TRBJ2-5, with 7 bases lining up with TRBD2. V lost 5 bases to trimming and J lost 7 bases; unmatched junction nucleotides: 13. The CDR3 covers 15 residues. Per the germline V gene, CDR1 is SGHVS and CDR2 is FNYEAQ. The chain's CDR3 is CASSPPGEGPGTQYF. CDR3 DNA sequence: TGTGCCAGCAGCCCCCCCGGGGAGGGCCCGGGGACCCAGTACTTC.

The J gene is TRBJ2-1, the V gene TRBV29-1; 7 bases map to TRBD1. Trimming cost V 7 bases and J 4 bases; bases outside gene matches: 1. This CDR3 region has 11 residues. Germline values: CDR1 SQVTM, CDR2 ANQGSEA. CDR3 protein: CSAGQYNEQFF. CDR3 DNA: TGCAGCGCGGGACAGTACAATGAGCAGTTCTTC.

CDR3 sequence: CASSLHRTVRGEQFF. Here the CDR3 DNA reads TGTGCCAGCAGTTTACACCGGACAGTCCGAGGGGAGCAGTTCTTC. The chain uses TRBV12-3 or TRBV12-4 and TRBJ2-1, with TRBD1 as a possible D gene (6 bases). The CDR3 runs to 15 residues. V was cut by 2 bases and J by 10 bases, with 18 bases left in between.

The CDR3 is CASSPQGTANQPQHF. The CDR3 DNA sequence: TGTGCCAGCAGCCCCCAGGGGACAGCAAATCAGCCCCAGCATTTT. V and J are TRBV3-1 and TRBJ1-5, with TRBD1 matching over 7 bases. The CDR3 totals 15 residues. J gave up 4 bases and V 4 bases, and 7 bases lay outside the gene matches. The germline V gene has CDR1 LGHDT and CDR2 YNNKEL (reference sequence).

This clonotype showed up just a few times. The rearrangement links TRBV5-1 to TRBJ2-2; weak D call: TRBD1 (5 bases). V dropped 0 bases and J dropped 2 bases, with 8 bases sitting between them. Germline V gene sequence: CDR1 SGHRS, CDR2 YFSETQ. The CDR3 spans 15 residues. The CDR3, as DNA: TGCGCCAGCAGCTTGGGACAGAAAAACACCGGGGAGCTGTTTTTT. Translating gives CASSLGQKNTGELFF.

J is TRBJ2-5 and V is TRBV6-2 or TRBV6-3; 7 bases align to TRBD2. The CDR3 runs 13 residues. From germline, CDR1 is MNHEY and CDR2 SVGEGT. With V trimmed by 7 bases and J by 7 bases, 9 bases remained unmatched. This chain's CDR3 is CASNAPPGGTQYF. DNA for the CDR3: TGTGCCAGCAACGCACCCCCGGGGGGGACCCAGTACTTC.

This clonotype occurred a few times. The genes are TRBV10-3 and TRBJ2-5, with TRBD1 matching over 7 bases. The CDR3 totals 13 residues. Germline V gives CDR1 ENHRY, CDR2 SYGVKD. Germline trimming cut 5 bases from V and 0 bases from J; bases unmatched to any gene: 0. Here the CDR3 reads CAISQGDQETQYF. The CDR3 DNA follows: TGTGCCATCAGTCAGGGGGACCAAGAGACCCAGTACTTC.

The chain carries TRBV7-9 and TRBJ2-3; a possible D gene is TRBD1 (6 bases). Germline V gives CDR1 SEHNR, CDR2 FQNEAQ (reference sequence). The CDR3 is 14 amino acids. V lost 4 bases to trimming and J lost 2 bases, with 10 bases between them. The CDR3 region is CASSSTGHTDTQYF. CDR3 DNA: TGTGCCAGCAGCTCGACAGGTCACACAGATACGCAGTATTTT.

The chain employs TRBV5-1 and TRBJ2-5; 9 bases fit TRBD1. Per germline, CDR1 SGHRS and CDR2 YFSETQ. V lost 1 base and J lost 5; bases outside the gene matches: 6. This CDR3 is 15 amino acids long. The CDR3 DNA reads TGCGCCAGCAGCTTGCCGGGACAGGGACCGGAGACCCAGTACTTC. Amino acids: CASSLPGQGPETQYF.

This clonotype was seen more than once but under ten times. The V call is TRBV25-1, the J call TRBJ1-5; weak D call: TRBD1 (6 bases). With 7 bases removed from V and 9 bases from J, the gap between germline ends came to 25 bases. The germline gives CDR1 MGHDK, CDR2 SYGVNS. This CDR3 region has 16 residues. The CDR3 DNA follows: TGTGCCAGCACCCTAAGGGGGGCAGGCCCTCGGTGGCCCCAGCATTTT. Protein: CASTLRGAGPRWPQHF.

V and J are TRBV10-2 and TRBJ1-2, with D possibly matching TRBD1 (5 bases). Germline loops: CDR1 WSHSY, CDR2 SAAADI. The CDR3 runs 13 residues. Trimming stripped 6 bases from V and 3 bases from J, with 11 bases between. The CDR3 region has the DNA TGCGCCAGCAGGGCGGGGCCTGACTATGGCTACACCTTC. Its translation is CASRAGPDYGYTF.

This sequence joins TRBV29-1 and TRBJ1-1; D gene ambiguous. The germline V gene encodes CDR1 SQVTM and CDR2 ANQGSEA. CDR3 size: 11 residues. Trimming took off 4 bases at V and 7 bases at J, with 10 bases between the two ends. The CDR3 loop is CSVVGWGEAFF. The DNA for the CDR3 is TGCAGCGTTGTAGGGTGGGGTGAAGCTTTCTTT.

The chain carries TRBV6-5 and TRBJ1-2; D remains ambiguous. CDR1 is MNHEY and CDR2 is SVGAGI in the germline V gene. CDR3 length equals 15 residues. V lost 6 bases and J lost 4, with 18 bases in between. CDR3 region: CASRLNPWAPYGYTF. For the CDR3, the DNA is TGTGCCAGCAGACTCAACCCCTGGGCTCCCTATGGCTACACCTTC.

The chain carries TRBV7-9 and TRBJ1-2; a weak D match, TRBD1 (6 bases). V shed 5 bases and J shed 5 bases, with 15 bases lying between them. The germline V gene has CDR1 SEHNR and CDR2 FQNEAQ (reference sequence). This CDR3 is 14 amino acids long. The CDR3 sequence: CASSPRDIHYGYTF. CDR3 DNA sequence: TGTGCCAGCAGCCCGAGGGACATCCATTATGGCTACACCTTC.